Listed below are T cell receptor beta chains from one sample, sequenced in a study of glioma-infiltrating T cells after dendritic cell vaccination. The protocol was immunoSEQ multiplex PCR, while the TCRdb copy is restricted to in-frame clones and leaves out a portion. The table records tens of thousands of clones, approximately 90% of them present only once. Source: blood, taken before dendritic cell vaccination. Receptor source: a human donor with glioblastoma. Both conserved end residues are part of each CDR3. The D gene is left open where the match is weak. Part of the rows lack a size; the others show once, few, many or a class for expanded clones.

>TRBV4-1|TRBJ2-7|NA|NA
TGCGCCAGCAGCCAAGCCCGCGGGGTCTCCTACGAGCAGTACTTC
CASSQARGVSYEQYF
>TRBV30|TRBJ1-2|once|TRBD1
TGTGCCTGGTCAACAGGGGGGGTAGATGGCTACACCTTC
CAWSTGGVDGYTF
>TRBV6-1|TRBJ1-5|NA|NA
TGTGCCAGCAGTGAATCCCTGAACGGAGGTCAGCCCCAGCATTTT
CASSESLNGGQPQHF
>TRBV5-1|TRBJ1-6|once|TRBD1
TGCGCCAGCAGCTTGGACGGACAGGGTAATTCACCCCTCCACTTT
CASSLDGQGNSPLHF
>TRBV7-6|TRBJ1-1|NA|TRBD1
TGTGCCAGCAGCCCGGGGACAGGGGGAATGAACACTGAAGCTTTCTTT
CASSPGTGGMNTEAFF
>TRBV10-3|TRBJ2-7|NA|TRBD1
TGTGCCATCAGTGAGCCGGGACAGTCCTACGAGCAGTACTTC
CAISEPGQSYEQYF
>TRBV2|TRBJ2-3|NA|TRBD2
TGTGCCAGCAGTGAAGTTCCCGGGACTAGCGGGAACACAGATACGCAGTATTTT
CASSEVPGTSGNTDTQYF
>TRBV27|TRBJ2-7|NA|TRBD2
TGTGCCAGCAGTTTAAGGTCCTCCGGGAGGGAGCAGTACTTC
CASSLRSSGREQYF
>TRBV27|TRBJ2-1|NA|TRBD2
TGTGCCAGCAGTTTAGTTAGCGGGGTCTCCTACAATGAGCAGTTCTTC
CASSLVSGVSYNEQFF
>TRBV10-1|TRBJ2-5|NA|NA
TGCGCCAGCAGTGAGAGCAGCGGGGAGACCCAGTACTTC
CASSESSGETQYF
>TRBV7-9|TRBJ2-7|NA|NA
TGTGCCAGCAGCCCTCTTTACGAGCAGTACTTC
CASSPLYEQYF
>TRBV6-5|TRBJ2-3|NA|NA
TGTGCCAGCAGTTTTACCGGGACAGATACGCAGTATTTT
CASSFTGTDTQYF
>TRBV11-2|TRBJ2-1|NA|NA
TGTGCCAGCAGTACACTAACGGTGATTGAGCAGTTCTTC
CASSTLTVIEQFF
>TRBV19|TRBJ1-1|NA|NA
TGTGCCAGTACCCCGACTCCGGGGGTCGGAGCTTTCTTT
CASTPTPGVGAFF
>TRBV25-1|TRBJ2-5|NA|TRBD2
TGTGCCAGCAATGATTTAGCGGGAATTGGAGAGACCCAGTACTTC
CASNDLAGIGETQYF
>TRBV10-2|TRBJ2-1|NA|TRBD2
TGCGCCAGCATAGCGGGAGAGTCCTACAATGAGCAGTTCTTC
CASIAGESYNEQFF
>TRBV27|TRBJ2-5|NA|TRBD2
TGTGCCAGCAGTCCCTTCGCTGCGGGGGGCAAGGAGACCCAGTACTTC
CASSPFAAGGKETQYF
>TRBV27|TRBJ2-1|NA|TRBD1
TGTGCCAGCAGCTCCGGGACAGGGGTCAATGAGCAGTTCTTC
CASSSGTGVNEQFF
>TRBV2|TRBJ1-5|NA|TRBD1
TGTGCCAGCAGTGACAGGGGGCTAGGTCAGCCCCAGCATTTT
CASSDRGLGQPQHF
>TRBV5-1|TRBJ2-1|once|NA
TGCGCCAGCAGCTTATTCAGCGTAGCGAGGTCCTACAATGAGCAGTTCTTC
CASSLFSVARSYNEQFF
>TRBV6-6|TRBJ2-1|NA|NA
TGTGCCAGCAACGGTTTGGGCGCCTCCTACAATGAGCAGTTCTTC
CASNGLGASYNEQFF
>TRBV30|TRBJ1-6|NA|NA
TGTGCCTGGAGTGTATTCTGGGACACTTATAATTCCCCCCTCCACTTT
CAWSVFWDTYNSPLHF
>TRBV5-1|TRBJ1-1|NA|TRBD1
TGCGCCAGCAGCTCCCCAGGGACAGGGAACACTGAAGCTTTCTTT
CASSSPGTGNTEAFF
>TRBV21-1|TRBJ2-7|few|NA
TGTGCCAGCCCCGCCGGCGGTCCGAGCTCCTACGAGCAGTACTTC
CASPAGGPSSYEQYF
>TRBV28|TRBJ2-7|few|NA
TGTGCCAGCACTTCGGTCCGGTCAGGCCTCAGCTCCTACGAGCAGTACTTC
CASTSVRSGLSSYEQYF
>TRBV5-1|TRBJ2-1|NA|TRBD1
TGCGCCAGCAGCTTGGGCGTAGGGACAGGGTATGACCGCGAGCAGTTCTTC
CASSLGVGTGYDREQFF
>TRBV2|TRBJ1-2|NA|TRBD1
TGTGCCAGCAGTGAGGGACAGGGCTTGGATGGCTACACCTTC
CASSEGQGLDGYTF
>TRBV5-6|TRBJ1-5|NA|NA
TGTGCCAGCAGCTTGGGACAGATCAATCAGCCCCAGCATTTT
CASSLGQINQPQHF
>TRBV29-1|TRBJ1-1|NA|NA
TGCAGCGTTGTGGAGGGGATGAACACTGAAGCTTTCTTT
CSVVEGMNTEAFF